The clone carrying this TCR beta chain was seen only a few times. The antigen remains unidentified. Library preparation for TCR beta used quantitative 5'-RACE with molecular barcodes. MiXCR was run by TCRdb on the 5' RACE reads, yielding one entry per CDR3 protein. The sample records hundreds of thousands of distinct CDR3 sequences, roughly 15% being singletons. In germline, CDR1 is SGHAT, CDR2 FQDESV (reference sequence). V lost 3 bases to trimming and J lost 7 bases, with 9 bases between them. The CDR3 loop spans 13 amino acids. The source of the sample is a study of CD8 T cells in ankylosing spondylitis. Overall study results and limits: Disease-associated clonotypes exhibited CD8+ identity and were relatively infrequent in peripheral blood. Blood of patients with ankylosing spondylitis appeared to be characterized by a TCR beta motif of several highly homologous variants. Reportedly, matched ankylosing spondylitis synovial fluid was significantly enriched for disease-linked clones.

The sequenced material came from blood, either unsorted or a sorted T cell fraction (not recorded which). This TCR derives from a male donor with ankylosing spondylitis. The chain recombines TRBV11-1 with TRBJ1-4; D may be TRBD1 (5 bases). CDR3 nucleotides: TGTGCCAGCAGCTTCGGGACGCTTGAAAAACTGTTTTTT. Translated, it gives CASSFGTLEKLFF.